Below are 17 T cell receptor beta chains sequenced from a single sample in a study of T cells after yellow fever vaccination. TCRdb reprocessed the 5' RACE reads via MiXCR and lists one record per CDR3 protein. The table has about 350,000 distinct CDR3 sequences, 11% seen once. Sequenced material: PBMCs, taken on the day of the first yellow fever vaccination. Receptors were obtained from a man aged 18 to 30 who received the YFV17D yellow fever vaccine.

Turning to this clonotype: One end of the junction is discordant with germline, which a read error may explain. V is TRBV7-9 and J is TRBJ1-2; D remains ambiguous. CDR3 length: 14 residues. Germline V CDR1 and CDR2: SEHNR, FQNEAQ (reference sequence). The DNA for the CDR3 is TGTGCCATCAGCCCCAAGGGAGGTTTGGGTGGCTACACCTTC. Its translation: CAISPKGGLGGYTF.

This clonotype was detected a few times. The CDR3 DNA reads as TGTGCCAGCAGCCCGCCCAGGACAGGGACGGAAGCTTTCTTT. Translating it yields CASSPPRTGTEAFF. The chain recombines TRBV6-2 or TRBV6-3 with TRBJ1-1; 8 bases map to TRBD1. J gave up 8 bases and V 6 bases, and 11 bases lay outside the gene matches. The V gene's germline CDR1 is MNHEY and CDR2 SVGEGT. The CDR3 extends over 14 amino acids.

V is TRBV11-2 and J is TRBJ2-3; D is unclear. This CDR3 is built from 14 residues. Trimming shortened V by 5 bases and J by 8 bases, and 17 bases separated the two germline ends. Germline V CDR1 and CDR2: SGHAT, FQNNGV. The CDR3 region is CASSPPPLGLTQYF. CDR3 coding DNA: TGTGCCAGCAGCCCCCCCCCCCTGGGCCTTACGCAGTATTTT.

This chain connects TRBV7-2 to TRBJ1-1, with a tentative D call TRBD1 (6 bases). CDR3 length equals 16 residues. V was trimmed by 5 bases and J by 2 bases, leaving 18 bases between them. Germline values: CDR1 SGHTA, CDR2 FQGNSA. CDR3 in amino acids: CASSPEWGRGNTEAFF. CDR3 nucleotides: TGTGCCAGCAGCCCGGAGTGGGGGCGTGGTAACACTGAAGCTTTCTTT.

This clonotype came up a few times. V and J are TRBV6-2 or TRBV6-3 and TRBJ2-3; 8 bases map to TRBD2. The V gene's germline CDR1 is MNHEY and CDR2 SVGEGT. Losses at the gene ends were 5 bases for V and 0 bases for J; bases not matched to a gene: 4. CDR3 length equals 15 residues. In nucleotides, the CDR3 is TGTGCCAGCAGTACTCGGGGGGGAAGCACAGATACGCAGTATTTT. Encoded protein: CASSTRGGSTDTQYF.

This clonotype showed up many times. This chain joins TRBV4-3 and TRBJ2-1; perhaps D is TRBD1 or TRBD2 (5 bases each). V lost 5 bases and J 2 bases, leaving 13 bases between the germline ends. This CDR3 has 15 residues. Germline loops: CDR1 LGHNA, CDR2 YSLEER. CDR3 nucleotide sequence: TGCGCCAGCAGCGTCAGGGTGGGGGCCTACAATGAGCAGTTCTTC. This codes for CASSVRVGAYNEQFF.

This clonotype was observed a few times. The chain couples TRBV5-1 to TRBJ1-1; D is possibly TRBD1 (5 bases). Germline CDR1 SGHRS, CDR2 YFSETQ. Trimming left V 3 bases short and J 0 bases short, with 12 bases between. The CDR3 is 15 residues long. The CDR3 sequence: CASSWGLIMNTEAFF. CDR3 coding DNA: TGCGCCAGCAGCTGGGGACTGATCATGAACACTGAAGCTTTCTTT.

V is TRBV5-1 and J is TRBJ2-7, with 7 nucleotides matching TRBD1. Trimming cost V 2 bases and J 3 bases; bases outside gene matches: 5. The germline V gene encodes CDR1 SGHRS and CDR2 YFSETQ. This CDR3 is built from 14 residues. CDR3 DNA sequence: TGCGCCAGCAGCTTAGGGACAGACTTCTACGAGCAGTACTTC. Translating it yields CASSLGTDFYEQYF.

This chain joins TRBV5-1 and TRBJ2-5, with 7 bases lining up with TRBD1. The J segment lost 5 bases and the V segment lost 7 bases, leaving 5 bases of the junction unmatched. CDR3 length: 12 amino acids. CDR1 SGHRS and CDR2 YFSETQ come from the germline V gene. CDR3 nucleotide sequence: TGCGCCAGCCGACAGGGTTTGGAGACCCAGTACTTC. Translating it yields CASRQGLETQYF.

This clonotype has a count of ten or more. The rearrangement links TRBV7-9 to TRBJ2-3; 7 bases are shared with TRBD1. V trimming: 3 bases; J trimming: 6 bases; junction bases outside the gene matches: 6. CDR3 length equals 14 residues. CDR1 and CDR2 from the germline V gene are SEHNR and FQNEAQ (reference sequence). CDR3 sequence reads: CASSLDLGGDTQYF. The CDR3 coding sequence is TGTGCCAGCAGCTTGGACCTAGGGGGCGATACGCAGTATTTT.

This chain joins TRBV7-2 and TRBJ2-1, with TRBD1 matching over 10 bases. V shed 7 bases, J shed 0 bases, and the junction held 3 bases outside the gene matches. Germline lookup yields CDR1 SGHTA and CDR2 FQGNSA. CDR3 size: 15 residues. The CDR3, as DNA: TGTGCCAGCACCCGGGACAGGGGCTCCTACAATGAGCAGTTCTTC. This codes for CASTRDRGSYNEQFF.

The rearrangement links TRBV9 to TRBJ1-3; D is ambiguous. Germline V gene sequence: CDR1 SGDLS, CDR2 YYNGEE. The CDR3 has 16 residues. Deletions cut 0 bases from V and 8 bases from J, with 18 bases between. In nucleotides, the CDR3 is TGTGCCAGCAGCGTAGATAATCTAGGGTATTCGGACACCATATATTTT. It encodes CASSVDNLGYSDTIYF.

This clonotype came up a few times. The gene calls are TRBV4-1 and TRBJ1-5, with a possible D match to TRBD1 (6 bases). CDR1 and CDR2 (germline): MGHRA, YSYEKL. The CDR3 is made up of 13 amino acids. The V end lost 5 bases, the J end lost 9 bases, and 14 bases lay between the germline ends. The CDR3 is CASSNPKQGPQHF. The DNA for the CDR3 is TGCGCCAGCAGCAACCCCAAACAGGGGCCCCAGCATTTT.

This clonotype was observed a handful of times. A read error may explain this, as a much larger clone is one base away. The CDR3 region has the DNA TGCGCCAGCAGCTTCAAGGGCACAGATACGCAGTATTTT. It codes for CASSFKGTDTQYF. V gene TRBV5-1 combines with J gene TRBJ2-3, with D unclear. The CDR3 covers 13 residues. CDR1 is SGHRS and CDR2 is YFSETQ in the germline V gene. The V end was cut by 2 bases, the J end by 1 base, with 5 bases between.

The chain couples TRBV14 to TRBJ2-1; no clear D gene. Trimming left V 1 base short and J 8 bases short, with 6 bases between. This CDR3 has 12 amino acids. CDR1 and CDR2 (germline): SGHDN, FVKESK. The CDR3 protein is CASSQANYEQFF. CDR3 in DNA: TGTGCCAGCAGCCAAGCCAACTATGAGCAGTTCTTC.

This clonotype was seen only a few times. The chain is built from TRBV19 and TRBJ2-3; D could derive from TRBD1 or TRBD2 (5 bases each). V lost 3 bases to trimming and J lost 2 bases, with 15 bases between them. The CDR3 length is 16 residues. Per the germline V gene, CDR1 is LNHDA and CDR2 is SQIVND (reference sequence). The CDR3 DNA follows: TGTGCCAGTAGTATTCCTGGGGGTTCCACCACAGATACGCAGTATTTT. Its protein is CASSIPGGSTTDTQYF. The whole variable domain, filled in from reference TRBV19 and TRBJ2-3, reads DGGITQSPKYLFRKEGQNVTLSCEQNLNHDAMYWYRQDPGQGLRLIYYSQIVNDFQKGDIAEGYSVSREKKESFPLTVTSAQKNPTAFYLCASSIPGGSTTDTQYFGPGTRLTVL.

This clonotype was seen many times. The rearrangement uses TRBV6-5 and TRBJ1-3, with 11 bases lining up with TRBD1. The trim removed 6 bases at V and 3 bases at J, leaving 7 bases unmatched. The V gene's germline CDR1 is MNHEY and CDR2 SVGAGI. The CDR3 has 16 amino acids. The CDR3 DNA reads TGTGCCAGCAGAGGACAGGGGGCTTCTAATGGAAACACCATATATTTT. Amino acid sequence: CASRGQGASNGNTIYF.